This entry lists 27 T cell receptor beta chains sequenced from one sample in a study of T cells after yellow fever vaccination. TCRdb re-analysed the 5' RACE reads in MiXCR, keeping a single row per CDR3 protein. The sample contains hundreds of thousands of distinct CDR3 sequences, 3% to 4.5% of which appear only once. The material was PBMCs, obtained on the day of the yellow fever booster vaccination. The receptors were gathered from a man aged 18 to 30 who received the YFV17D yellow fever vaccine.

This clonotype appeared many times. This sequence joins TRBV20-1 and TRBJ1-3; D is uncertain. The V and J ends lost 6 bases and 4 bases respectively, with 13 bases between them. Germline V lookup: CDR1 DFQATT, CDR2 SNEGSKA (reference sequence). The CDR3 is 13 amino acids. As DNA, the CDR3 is TGCAGTGCGAGCCCGGCCCCGGGAAACACCATATATTTT. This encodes CSASPAPGNTIYF.

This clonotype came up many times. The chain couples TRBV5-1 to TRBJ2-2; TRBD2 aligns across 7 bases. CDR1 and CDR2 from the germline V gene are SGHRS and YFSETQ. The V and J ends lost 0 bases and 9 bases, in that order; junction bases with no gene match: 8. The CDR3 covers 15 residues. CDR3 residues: CASSLGGTNLRELFF. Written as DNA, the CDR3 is TGCGCCAGCAGCTTGGGGGGGACTAACCTCCGGGAGCTGTTTTTT. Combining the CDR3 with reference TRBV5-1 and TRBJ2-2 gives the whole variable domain KAGVTQTPRYLIKTRGQQVTLSCSPISGHRSVSWYQQTPGQGLQFLFEYFSETQRNKGNFPGRFSGRQFSNSRSEMNVSTLELGDSALYLCASSLGGTNLRELFFGEGSRLTVL.

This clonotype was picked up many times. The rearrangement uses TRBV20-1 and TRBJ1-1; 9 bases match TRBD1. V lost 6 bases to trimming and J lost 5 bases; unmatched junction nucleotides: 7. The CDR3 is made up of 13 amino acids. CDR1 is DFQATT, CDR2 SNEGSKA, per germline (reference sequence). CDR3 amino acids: CSAPGQGGTEAFF. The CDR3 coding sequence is TGCAGTGCGCCGGGACAGGGAGGAACTGAAGCTTTCTTT.

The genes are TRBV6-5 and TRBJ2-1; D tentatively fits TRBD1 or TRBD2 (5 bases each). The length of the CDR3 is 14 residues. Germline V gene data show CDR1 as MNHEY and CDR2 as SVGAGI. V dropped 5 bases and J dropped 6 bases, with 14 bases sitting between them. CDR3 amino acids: CASSRDPRGNEQFF. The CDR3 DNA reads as TGTGCCAGCAGTAGGGACCCCCGGGGCAATGAGCAGTTCTTC.

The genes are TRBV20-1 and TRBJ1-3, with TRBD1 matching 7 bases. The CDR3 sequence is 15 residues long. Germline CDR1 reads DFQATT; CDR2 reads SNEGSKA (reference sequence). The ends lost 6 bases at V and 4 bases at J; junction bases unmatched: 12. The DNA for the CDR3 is TGCAGTGCGCGAAGGGGGCGAGTAAGAGGAAACACCATATATTTT. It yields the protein CSARRGRVRGNTIYF.

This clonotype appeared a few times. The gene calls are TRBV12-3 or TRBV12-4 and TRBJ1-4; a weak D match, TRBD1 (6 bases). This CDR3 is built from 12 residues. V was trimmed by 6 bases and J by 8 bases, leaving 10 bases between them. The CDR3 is CASRQGNEKLFF. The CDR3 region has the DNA TGTGCCAGCAGACAGGGAAACGAAAAACTGTTTTTT.

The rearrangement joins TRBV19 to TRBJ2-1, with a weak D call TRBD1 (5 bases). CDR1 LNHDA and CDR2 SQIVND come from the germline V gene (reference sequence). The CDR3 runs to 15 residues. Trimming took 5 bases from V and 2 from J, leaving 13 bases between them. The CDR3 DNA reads TGTGCCAGTAGTCCCTCAGGGTCCCCCTACAATGAGCAGTTCTTC. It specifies CASSPSGSPYNEQFF.

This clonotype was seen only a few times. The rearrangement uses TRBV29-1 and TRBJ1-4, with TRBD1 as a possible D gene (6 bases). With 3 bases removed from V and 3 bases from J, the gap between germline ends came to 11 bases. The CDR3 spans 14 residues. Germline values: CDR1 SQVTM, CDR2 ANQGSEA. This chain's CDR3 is CSVDVEGANEKLFF. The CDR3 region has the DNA TGCAGCGTTGATGTGGAGGGGGCTAATGAAAAACTGTTTTTT. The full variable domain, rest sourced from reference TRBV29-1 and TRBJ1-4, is SAVISQKPSRDICQRGTSLTIQCQVDSQVTMMFWYRQQPGQSLTLIATANQGSEATYESGFVIDKFPISRPNLTFSTLTVSNMSPEDSSIYLCSVDVEGANEKLFFGSGTQLSVL.

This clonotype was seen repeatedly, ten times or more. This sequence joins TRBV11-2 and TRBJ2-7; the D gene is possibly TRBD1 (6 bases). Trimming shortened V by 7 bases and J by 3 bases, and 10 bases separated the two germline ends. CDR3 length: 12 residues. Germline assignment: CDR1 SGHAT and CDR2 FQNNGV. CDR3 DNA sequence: TGTGCCAGCACAAAGACAGGCTACGAGCAGTACTTC. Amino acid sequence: CASTKTGYEQYF.

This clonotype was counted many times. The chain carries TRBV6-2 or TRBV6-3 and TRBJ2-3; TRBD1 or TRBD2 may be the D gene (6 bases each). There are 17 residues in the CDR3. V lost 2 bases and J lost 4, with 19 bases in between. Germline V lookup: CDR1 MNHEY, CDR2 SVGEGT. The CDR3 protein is CASSYASGWGASDTQYF. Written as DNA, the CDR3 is TGTGCCAGCAGTTACGCGTCCGGTTGGGGGGCCTCAGATACGCAGTATTTT.

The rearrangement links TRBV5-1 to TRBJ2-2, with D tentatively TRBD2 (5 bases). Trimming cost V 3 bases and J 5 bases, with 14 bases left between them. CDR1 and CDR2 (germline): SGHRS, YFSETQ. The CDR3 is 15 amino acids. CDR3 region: CASSSVWERTGELFF. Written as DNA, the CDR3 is TGCGCCAGCAGCTCCGTTTGGGAGAGGACCGGGGAGCTGTTTTTT.

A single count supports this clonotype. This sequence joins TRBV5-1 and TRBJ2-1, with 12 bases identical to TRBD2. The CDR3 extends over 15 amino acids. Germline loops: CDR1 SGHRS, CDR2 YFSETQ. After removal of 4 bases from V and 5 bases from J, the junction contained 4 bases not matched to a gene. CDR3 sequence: CASSRTSGAHNEQFF. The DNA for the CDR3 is TGCGCCAGCAGCAGGACTAGCGGGGCCCACAATGAGCAGTTCTTC.

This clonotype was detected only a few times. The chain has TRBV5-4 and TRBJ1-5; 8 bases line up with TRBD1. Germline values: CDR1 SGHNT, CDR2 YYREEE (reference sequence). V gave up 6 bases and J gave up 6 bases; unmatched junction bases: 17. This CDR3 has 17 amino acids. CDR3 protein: CASTIPTGDRRGQPQHF. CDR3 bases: TGTGCCAGCACCATCCCGACAGGGGATCGTCGTGGTCAGCCCCAGCATTTT.

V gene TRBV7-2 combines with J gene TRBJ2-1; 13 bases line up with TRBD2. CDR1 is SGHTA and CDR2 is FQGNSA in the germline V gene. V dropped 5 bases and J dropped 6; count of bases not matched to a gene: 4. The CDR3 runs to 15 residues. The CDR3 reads CASSELAGGINEQFF. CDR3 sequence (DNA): TGTGCCAGCAGCGAACTAGCGGGGGGGATCAATGAGCAGTTCTTC. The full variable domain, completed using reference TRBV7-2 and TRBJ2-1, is GAGVSQSPSNKVTEKGKDVELRCDPISGHTALYWYRQSLGQGLEFLIYFQGNSAPDKSGLPSDRFSAERTGGSVSTLTIQRTQQEDSAVYLCASSELAGGINEQFFGPGTRLTVL.

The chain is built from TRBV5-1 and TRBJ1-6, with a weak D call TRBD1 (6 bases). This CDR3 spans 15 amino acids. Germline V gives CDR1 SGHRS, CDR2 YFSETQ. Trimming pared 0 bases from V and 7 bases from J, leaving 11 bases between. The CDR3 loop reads CASSLETGSNSPLHF. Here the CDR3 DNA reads TGCGCCAGCAGCTTGGAAACAGGGAGCAATTCACCCCTCCACTTT.

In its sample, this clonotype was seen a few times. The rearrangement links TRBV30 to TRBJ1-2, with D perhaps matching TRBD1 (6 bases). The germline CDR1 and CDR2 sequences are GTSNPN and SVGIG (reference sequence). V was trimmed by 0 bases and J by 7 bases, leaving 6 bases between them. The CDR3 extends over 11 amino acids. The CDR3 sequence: CAWSVQGGYTF. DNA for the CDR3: TGTGCCTGGAGTGTACAGGGTGGCTACACCTTC.

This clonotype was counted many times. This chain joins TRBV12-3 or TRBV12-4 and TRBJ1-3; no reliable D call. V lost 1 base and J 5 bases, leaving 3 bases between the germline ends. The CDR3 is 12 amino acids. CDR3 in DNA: TGTGCCAGCAGTTTAGAACGAAACACCATATATTTT. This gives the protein CASSLERNTIYF.

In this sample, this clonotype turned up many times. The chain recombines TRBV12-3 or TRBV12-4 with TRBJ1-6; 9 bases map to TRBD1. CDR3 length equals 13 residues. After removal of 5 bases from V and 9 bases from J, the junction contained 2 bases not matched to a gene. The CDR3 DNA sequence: TGTGCCAGCAGTGTGACAGGGGGTTCACCCCTCCACTTT. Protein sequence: CASSVTGGSPLHF.

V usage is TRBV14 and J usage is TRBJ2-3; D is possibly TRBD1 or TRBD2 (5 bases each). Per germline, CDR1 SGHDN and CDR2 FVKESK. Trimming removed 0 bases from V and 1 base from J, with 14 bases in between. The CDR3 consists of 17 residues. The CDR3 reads CASSQEPGPGGTDTQYF. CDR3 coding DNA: TGTGCCAGCAGCCAAGAGCCGGGGCCCGGGGGCACAGATACGCAGTATTTT.

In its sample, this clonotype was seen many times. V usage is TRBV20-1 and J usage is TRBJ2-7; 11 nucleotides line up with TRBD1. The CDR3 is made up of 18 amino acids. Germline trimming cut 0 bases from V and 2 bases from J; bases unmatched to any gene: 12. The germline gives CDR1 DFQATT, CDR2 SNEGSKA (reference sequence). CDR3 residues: CSARDLRTGGDVTYEQYF. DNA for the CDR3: TGCAGTGCTAGAGATCTCAGGACAGGGGGCGACGTCACCTACGAGCAGTACTTC.

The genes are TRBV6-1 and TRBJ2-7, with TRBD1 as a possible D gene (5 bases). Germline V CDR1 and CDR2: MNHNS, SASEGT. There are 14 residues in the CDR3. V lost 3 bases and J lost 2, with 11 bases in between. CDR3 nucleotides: TGTGCCAGCAGTGAGAAGGGGCGTCCCTACGAGCAGTACTTC. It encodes CASSEKGRPYEQYF.

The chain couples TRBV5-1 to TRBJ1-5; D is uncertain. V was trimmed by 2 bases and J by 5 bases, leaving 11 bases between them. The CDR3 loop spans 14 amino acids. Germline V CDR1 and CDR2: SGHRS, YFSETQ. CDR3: CASSLEPDDQPQHF. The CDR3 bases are TGCGCCAGCAGCTTAGAACCAGACGATCAGCCCCAGCATTTT.

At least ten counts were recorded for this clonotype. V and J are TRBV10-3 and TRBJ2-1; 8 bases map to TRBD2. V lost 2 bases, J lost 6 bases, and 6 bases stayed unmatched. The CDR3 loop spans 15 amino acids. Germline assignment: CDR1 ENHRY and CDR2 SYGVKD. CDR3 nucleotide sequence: TGTGCCATCAGTGAGGTGGTAGCGGGACGCAATGAGCAGTTCTTC. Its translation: CAISEVVAGRNEQFF.

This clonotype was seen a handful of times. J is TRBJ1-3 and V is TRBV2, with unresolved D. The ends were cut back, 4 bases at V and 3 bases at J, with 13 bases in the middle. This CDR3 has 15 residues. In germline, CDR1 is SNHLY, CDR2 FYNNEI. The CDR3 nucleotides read TGTGCCAGCAGTGTGTCCCTTGGTTATGGAAACACCATATATTTT. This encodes CASSVSLGYGNTIYF.

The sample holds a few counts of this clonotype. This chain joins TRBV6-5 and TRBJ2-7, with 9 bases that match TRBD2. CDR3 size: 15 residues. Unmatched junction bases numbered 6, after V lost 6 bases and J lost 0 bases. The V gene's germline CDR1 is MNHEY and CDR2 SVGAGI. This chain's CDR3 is CASSRTSVSSYEQYF. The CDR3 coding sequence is TGTGCCAGCAGCCGGACTAGCGTTAGCTCCTACGAGCAGTACTTC.

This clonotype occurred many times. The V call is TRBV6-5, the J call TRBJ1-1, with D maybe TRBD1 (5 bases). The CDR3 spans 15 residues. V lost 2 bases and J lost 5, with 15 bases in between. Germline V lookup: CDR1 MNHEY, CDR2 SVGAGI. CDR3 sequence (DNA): TGTGCCAGCAGTTACGGTCCAGGGTACGGAACTGAAGCTTTCTTT. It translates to CASSYGPGYGTEAFF.

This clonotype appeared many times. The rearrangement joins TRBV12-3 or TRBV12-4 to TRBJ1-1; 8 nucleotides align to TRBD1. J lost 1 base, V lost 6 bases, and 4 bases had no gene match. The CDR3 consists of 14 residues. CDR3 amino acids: CASRAGGANTEAFF. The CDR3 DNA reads TGTGCCAGCAGGGCAGGGGGCGCGAACACTGAAGCTTTCTTT.